The clone carrying this TCR beta chain occurred a few times. Its antigen is still unknown. These data originate in a study of CD8 T cells in ankylosing spondylitis. MiXCR, run by TCRdb on the 5' RACE reads, gives a single entry per CDR3 protein. The table includes roughly 670,000 distinct CDR3 sequences, about 20% detected once. Findings and limits, study-wide: In ankylosing spondylitis blood, a motif of roughly eight highly homologous TCR beta variants appeared characteristic.

The CDR3 totals 14 residues. The germline gives CDR1 KGHSH, CDR2 LQKENI. The V gene lost 3 bases and the J gene lost 4 bases, with 12 bases spanning the gap. This receptor was taken from a male donor with ankylosing spondylitis. The sample comprised blood, either unsorted or a sorted T cell fraction (not recorded which). The genes are TRBV18 and TRBJ1-1; weak D call: TRBD1 (5 bases). The CDR3 DNA sequence: TGTGCCAGCTCACCGGTGGAGGGACTCACTGAAGCTTTCTTT. As protein: CASSPVEGLTEAFF.